The rows below give T cell receptor beta chains drawn from one sample of a study of shared clonotypes between healthy human individuals. This table comes from immunoSEQ multiplex PCR, and its TCRdb copy is limited to in-frame clones, with some not included. The table includes 2 million or so clones, 90% to 95% detected once. Sequenced: naive CD4+ T cells sorted from blood. The receptors originated from a man in his late teens or twenties in good health. CDR3s include the opening cysteine and the closing phenylalanine or tryptophan. The order of the fields is CDR3 length, clone size, V gene, J gene, D gene, CDR3 protein, CDR3 DNA. D genes are given only for firm matches. Size is stated for part of the rows, as once, few or many counts, or as a class when the clone is expanded.

CDR3 length: 16; clone size: once; V gene: TRBV28; J gene: TRBJ1-3; D gene: .; CDR3 protein: CASSFLTGTSGNTIYF; CDR3 DNA: TGTGCCAGCAGTTTCCTAACAGGCACCTCTGGAAACACCATATATTTT
CDR3 length: 15; clone size: once; V gene: TRBV19; J gene: TRBJ1-6; D gene: TRBD1; CDR3 protein: CASSIGNRGFSPLHF; CDR3 DNA: TGTGCCAGTAGTATAGGGAACAGGGGGTTTTCACCCCTCCACTTT
CDR3 length: 14; clone size: .; V gene: TRBV29-1; J gene: TRBJ1-1; D gene: TRBD1; CDR3 protein: CSAIQGTKNTEAFF; CDR3 DNA: TGCAGCGCCATACAGGGGACGAAGAACACTGAAGCTTTCTTT
CDR3 length: 12; clone size: .; V gene: TRBV7-9; J gene: TRBJ2-5; D gene: .; CDR3 protein: CASSLGWETQYF; CDR3 DNA: TGTGCCAGCAGTCTCGGCTGGGAGACCCAGTACTTC
CDR3 length: 18; clone size: .; V gene: TRBV15; J gene: TRBJ2-7; D gene: TRBD1; CDR3 protein: CATSREGQGALGEYEQYF; CDR3 DNA: TGTGCCACCAGCAGAGAGGGACAGGGGGCGCTTGGGGAGTACGAGCAGTACTTC
CDR3 length: 13; clone size: .; V gene: TRBV25-1; J gene: TRBJ1-4; D gene: .; CDR3 protein: CASSEYSTEKLFF; CDR3 DNA: TGTGCCAGCAGTGAATATTCGACTGAAAAACTGTTTTTT
CDR3 length: 14; clone size: .; V gene: TRBV7-2; J gene: TRBJ2-1; D gene: .; CDR3 protein: CASSISGSNNEQFF; CDR3 DNA: TGTGCCAGCAGCATTTCCGGGAGCAACAATGAGCAGTTCTTC
CDR3 length: 14; clone size: .; V gene: TRBV9; J gene: TRBJ1-6; D gene: .; CDR3 protein: CASSVGPNGSPLHF; CDR3 DNA: TGTGCCAGCAGCGTCGGCCCTAACGGGTCACCCCTCCACTTT
CDR3 length: 15; clone size: .; V gene: TRBV6-1; J gene: TRBJ2-7; D gene: TRBD2; CDR3 protein: CASSEVSRGASEQYF; CDR3 DNA: TGTGCCAGCAGTGAAGTTTCGCGGGGGGCTTCCGAGCAGTACTTC
CDR3 length: 14; clone size: .; V gene: TRBV7-2; J gene: TRBJ1-2; D gene: .; CDR3 protein: CASSSPETVYGYTF; CDR3 DNA: TGTGCCAGCAGCTCGCCCGAGACAGTTTATGGCTACACCTTC
CDR3 length: 12; clone size: .; V gene: TRBV5-6; J gene: TRBJ2-7; D gene: TRBD1; CDR3 protein: CASSLRQGEQYF; CDR3 DNA: TGTGCCAGCAGCTTGAGACAGGGCGAGCAGTACTTC
CDR3 length: 15; clone size: .; V gene: TRBV5-1; J gene: TRBJ1-3; D gene: TRBD1; CDR3 protein: CASSRDRGPGNTIYF; CDR3 DNA: TGCGCCAGCAGCCGGGACAGGGGGCCTGGAAACACCATATATTTT
CDR3 length: 11; clone size: .; V gene: TRBV12-5; J gene: TRBJ2-5; D gene: .; CDR3 protein: CASGRGRTQYF; CDR3 DNA: TGTGCTAGTGGCCGAGGCCGGACCCAGTACTTC
CDR3 length: 16; clone size: .; V gene: TRBV7-9; J gene: TRBJ2-1; D gene: TRBD2; CDR3 protein: CASSHSGRRSYNEQFF; CDR3 DNA: TGTGCCAGCAGCCATAGCGGGAGGCGCTCCTACAATGAGCAGTTCTTC
CDR3 length: 16; clone size: .; V gene: TRBV7-2; J gene: TRBJ1-3; D gene: TRBD1; CDR3 protein: CASSLRGQKSGNTIYF; CDR3 DNA: TGTGCCAGCAGCCTTCGGGGACAGAAATCTGGAAACACCATATATTTT
CDR3 length: 13; clone size: .; V gene: TRBV11-2; J gene: TRBJ1-2; D gene: TRBD1; CDR3 protein: CASSQGQGYGYTF; CDR3 DNA: TGTGCCAGCAGCCAGGGACAGGGCTATGGCTACACCTTC
CDR3 length: 15; clone size: .; V gene: TRBV19; J gene: TRBJ1-6; D gene: .; CDR3 protein: CASNDRRVDNSPLHF; CDR3 DNA: TGTGCCAGTAACGACCGCAGGGTTGATAATTCACCCCTCCACTTT
CDR3 length: 15; clone size: .; V gene: TRBV5-1; J gene: TRBJ2-3; D gene: .; CDR3 protein: CASKRDGSNTDTQYF; CDR3 DNA: TGCGCCAGTAAAAGGGACGGCTCGAACACAGATACGCAGTATTTT
CDR3 length: 14; clone size: .; V gene: TRBV27; J gene: TRBJ1-2; D gene: .; CDR3 protein: CASSFGSGGYGYTF; CDR3 DNA: TGTGCCAGCAGTTTTGGGTCGGGGGGCTATGGCTACACCTTC
CDR3 length: 16; clone size: .; V gene: TRBV4-2; J gene: TRBJ2-7; D gene: TRBD2; CDR3 protein: CASSPGSPSGGGEQYF; CDR3 DNA: TGTGCCAGCAGCCCAGGAAGCCCTAGCGGGGGCGGCGAGCAGTACTTC
CDR3 length: 13; clone size: once; V gene: TRBV7-9; J gene: TRBJ1-2; D gene: .; CDR3 protein: CASSPPGVYGYTF; CDR3 DNA: TGTGCCAGCAGCCCCCCCGGTGTTTATGGCTACACCTTC
CDR3 length: 13; clone size: .; V gene: TRBV7-6; J gene: TRBJ2-7; D gene: TRBD2; CDR3 protein: CASSVGGASEQYF; CDR3 DNA: TGTGCCAGCAGCGTCGGGGGGGCAAGCGAGCAGTACTTC
CDR3 length: 15; clone size: .; V gene: TRBV28; J gene: TRBJ2-7; D gene: .; CDR3 protein: CASSLSGSGSYEQYF; CDR3 DNA: TGTGCCAGCAGTTTATCGGGTAGCGGCTCCTACGAGCAGTACTTC
CDR3 length: 14; clone size: .; V gene: TRBV4-2; J gene: TRBJ1-4; D gene: .; CDR3 protein: CASSPDGDNEKLFF; CDR3 DNA: TGTGCCAGCTCTCCGGACGGAGATAATGAAAAACTGTTTTTT
CDR3 length: 11; clone size: .; V gene: TRBV20-1; J gene: TRBJ2-7; D gene: .; CDR3 protein: CSARTLYEQYF; CDR3 DNA: TGCAGTGCTAGGACCCTCTACGAGCAGTACTTC
CDR3 length: 16; clone size: .; V gene: TRBV2; J gene: TRBJ1-2; D gene: .; CDR3 protein: CASRGPTDKGNYGYTF; CDR3 DNA: TGTGCCAGCAGGGGTCCTACAGATAAGGGGAATTATGGCTACACCTTC
CDR3 length: 10; clone size: .; V gene: TRBV2; J gene: TRBJ2-7; D gene: .; CDR3 protein: CASSVGEQYF; CDR3 DNA: TGTGCCAGCAGTGTGGGCGAGCAGTACTTC
CDR3 length: 14; clone size: .; V gene: TRBV10-3; J gene: TRBJ1-5; D gene: .; CDR3 protein: CAISETGVLQPQHF; CDR3 DNA: TGTGCCATCAGTGAGACTGGGGTTCTTCAGCCCCAGCATTTT
CDR3 length: 14; clone size: .; V gene: TRBV7-2; J gene: TRBJ2-7; D gene: TRBD2; CDR3 protein: CASSWTSGVYEQYF; CDR3 DNA: TGTGCCAGCAGTTGGACTAGCGGGGTATACGAGCAGTACTTC
CDR3 length: 12; clone size: once; V gene: TRBV2; J gene: TRBJ1-2; D gene: .; CDR3 protein: CASTKEEYGYTF; CDR3 DNA: TGTGCCAGCACCAAAGAGGAGTATGGCTACACCTTC
CDR3 length: 14; clone size: .; V gene: TRBV19; J gene: TRBJ2-1; D gene: TRBD1; CDR3 protein: CASMETGGSHEQFF; CDR3 DNA: TGTGCCAGTATGGAGACAGGGGGCTCGCATGAGCAGTTCTTC
CDR3 length: 16; clone size: .; V gene: TRBV7-3; J gene: TRBJ1-2; D gene: .; CDR3 protein: CASSRAFAGQHYGYTF; CDR3 DNA: TGTGCCAGCAGCAGAGCTTTCGCCGGACAGCACTATGGCTACACCTTC
CDR3 length: 17; clone size: .; V gene: TRBV10-3; J gene: TRBJ1-4; D gene: .; CDR3 protein: CATGGTGTPATNEKLFF; CDR3 DNA: TGTGCCACCGGGGGCACCGGGACACCCGCAACTAATGAAAAACTGTTTTTT
CDR3 length: 17; clone size: .; V gene: TRBV5-4; J gene: TRBJ2-1; D gene: TRBD2; CDR3 protein: CASMGTSGVSSYNEQFF; CDR3 DNA: TGTGCCAGCATGGGGACTAGCGGGGTTAGCTCCTACAATGAGCAGTTCTTC
CDR3 length: 16; clone size: .; V gene: TRBV7-9; J gene: TRBJ2-6; D gene: .; CDR3 protein: CASSSPGLSGANVLTF; CDR3 DNA: TGTGCCAGCAGCTCGCCAGGCCTTTCTGGGGCCAACGTCCTGACTTTC
CDR3 length: 13; clone size: .; V gene: TRBV30; J gene: TRBJ1-2; D gene: .; CDR3 protein: CAWSTRGNYGYTF; CDR3 DNA: TGTGCCTGGTCCACCCGGGGGAACTATGGCTACACCTTC
CDR3 length: 14; clone size: once; V gene: TRBV6-5; J gene: TRBJ1-5; D gene: .; CDR3 protein: CASSYSAGSQPQHF; CDR3 DNA: TGTGCCAGCAGTTACTCAGCAGGGTCCCAGCCCCAGCATTTT
CDR3 length: 16; clone size: .; V gene: TRBV7-2; J gene: TRBJ2-3; D gene: TRBD2; CDR3 protein: CASSFGLAEGTDTQYF; CDR3 DNA: TGTGCCAGCAGCTTCGGACTAGCGGAGGGCACAGATACGCAGTATTTT
CDR3 length: 20; clone size: .; V gene: TRBV9; J gene: TRBJ2-2; D gene: TRBD2; CDR3 protein: CASSNPLTSGTGTNTGELFF; CDR3 DNA: TGTGCCAGCAGCAACCCTCTGACTAGCGGGACAGGGACGAACACCGGGGAGCTGTTTTTT
CDR3 length: 13; clone size: once; V gene: TRBV18; J gene: TRBJ2-7; D gene: .; CDR3 protein: CASSPALGDEQYF; CDR3 DNA: TGTGCCAGCAGCCCAGCGCTGGGGGACGAGCAGTACTTC
CDR3 length: 15; clone size: .; V gene: TRBV27; J gene: TRBJ1-6; D gene: TRBD1; CDR3 protein: CASSPRDRYNSPLHF; CDR3 DNA: TGTGCCAGCAGCCCTCGGGACAGATATAATTCACCCCTCCACTTT
CDR3 length: 15; clone size: .; V gene: TRBV10-3; J gene: TRBJ2-7; D gene: .; CDR3 protein: CAISDVGSDSYEQYF; CDR3 DNA: TGTGCCATCAGTGACGTCGGTAGCGACTCCTACGAGCAGTACTTC